Included here is one T cell receptor beta chain sequence, with context. Its antigen is currently unknown. This sample was included in a study of cytomegalovirus exposure and HLA in healthy donors. Overall study context: HLA-typed donors contributed around 88 million unique TCRs, which were held in an early data release.

The CDR3 totals 13 residues. V was trimmed by 2 bases and J by 1 base, leaving 6 bases between them. CDR1 and CDR2 from the germline V gene are WNHNN and SYGVQD (reference sequence). PCR involved 60 Vbeta and 13 Jbeta primers. Method: immunoSEQ multiplex PCR; TCRdb's copy keeps in-frame clones and lacks some. The data show some 98,000 clones, with roughly two thirds seen just once and 2% to 3% held by the top ten. Whole-study results and caveats: In a later analysis, TCR beta V- and J-gene trimming showed a link to a missense DCLRE1C variant.

This TCR came from a man over 45 in good health and CMV-seronegative. The chain uses TRBV10-1 and TRBJ2-7; possible D gene TRBD1, 5 bases. Sequenced sample: PBMCs. Written as DNA, the CDR3 is TGCGCCAGCAGTGAGGCAGGGTCCTACGAGCAGTACTTC. Translated: CASSEAGSYEQYF.